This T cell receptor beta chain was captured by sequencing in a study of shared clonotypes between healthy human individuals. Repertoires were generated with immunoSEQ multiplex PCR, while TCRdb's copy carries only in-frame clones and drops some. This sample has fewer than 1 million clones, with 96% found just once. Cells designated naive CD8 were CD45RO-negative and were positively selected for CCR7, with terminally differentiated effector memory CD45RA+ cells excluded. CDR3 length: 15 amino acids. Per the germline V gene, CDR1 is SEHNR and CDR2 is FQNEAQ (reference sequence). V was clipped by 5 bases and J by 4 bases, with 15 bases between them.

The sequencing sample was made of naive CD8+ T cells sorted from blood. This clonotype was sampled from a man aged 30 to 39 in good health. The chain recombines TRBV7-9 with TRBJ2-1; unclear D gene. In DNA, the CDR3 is TGTGCCAGCAGCGTTATAGACGTGGGGTACAATGAGCAGTTCTTC. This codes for CASSVIDVGYNEQFF.